This record concerns one TCR beta chain sequence. The sample comes from a study of radiation and T cells in renal cell carcinoma. Study-level information: Nephrectomy followed 15 Gy stereotactic body radiation by 4 weeks.

Per germline, CDR1 WNHNN and CDR2 SYGVQD (reference sequence). The CDR3 is 17 amino acids. The V gene end was trimmed by 2 bases and the J gene end by 7 bases; junction bases not matched to a gene: 12. This sample's time point: baseline pretreatment blood. Treatment defined: 15 Gy SBRT to primary tumor, nephrectomy 4 weeks later. The patient's renal cell carcinoma had clear cell pathology. The protocol was immunoSEQ multiplex PCR, while the TCRdb copy is restricted to in-frame clones and leaves out a portion. The sample holds about 150,000 clones, 88% seen once. This TCR was recovered from a woman aged 50 to 60 with renal cell carcinoma. The sample was blood, taken from a patient whose treatment included radiotherapy and nephrectomy. V is TRBV10-1 and J is TRBJ2-1, with TRBD2 identical over 9 bases. CDR3 DNA sequence: TGCGCCAGCAGTGAGAACAACGCGGGGGGGCCGAGGAATGAGCAGTTCTTC. Its translation: CASSENNAGGPRNEQFF.